One sample yielded the 9 T cell receptor beta chains listed below, sequenced in a study of graft-versus-host responses after intestinal transplantation. TCRdb's table, derived via immunoSEQ multiplex PCR, lists solely in-frame clones and lacks some. Among roughly 93,000 clones listed, approximately 90% were seen once. No antigen has been identified for these receptors. Specimen: unstimulated CD8+ T cells sorted from spleen or lymph node cells, collected before transplant. The receptors shown here come from a human donor who was the organ donor for an intestinal transplant.

The chain is built from TRBV6-4 and TRBJ2-1; 10 bases map to TRBD2. CDR1 is MRHNA and CDR2 is SNTAGT in the germline V gene. V trimming: 3 bases; J trimming: 4 bases; junction bases outside the gene matches: 6. The CDR3 is 16 residues long. The CDR3 DNA reads as TGTGCCAGCAGTGATGGATTAGCGGGAGGATACAATGAGCAGTTCTTC. Its protein is CASSDGLAGGYNEQFF.

This sequence joins TRBV4-3 and TRBJ1-5; a weak D match, TRBD1 (6 bases). Trimming stripped 0 bases from V and 2 bases from J, with 11 bases between. Germline lookup yields CDR1 LGHNA and CDR2 YSLEER. The CDR3 totals 16 residues. CDR3 DNA: TGCGCCAGCAGCCAAGATAGAGGGGGGGGCAATCAGCCCCAGCATTTT. Protein product: CASSQDRGGGNQPQHF.

This chain links TRBV7-8 with TRBJ2-2; TRBD2 is a possible D gene (5 bases). Germline CDR1 and CDR2: SGHVS and FQNEAQ. The CDR3 extends over 18 amino acids. Between the trimmed V and J ends, which lost 2 bases and 0 bases, there was a span of 16 bases. CDR3: CASSLPHRGPANTGELFF. CDR3 bases: TGTGCCAGCAGCTTACCCCACAGAGGGCCAGCGAACACCGGGGAGCTGTTTTTT.

V is TRBV5-8 and J is TRBJ2-7; D ambiguous. The V gene's germline CDR1 is SGHTS and CDR2 YDEGEE. Trimming removed 0 bases from V and 3 bases from J, with 4 bases in between. The CDR3 sequence is 12 residues long. The DNA of the CDR3 is TGTGCCAGCAGCTTGGTCTACTACGAGCAGTACTTC. It translates to CASSLVYYEQYF.

V usage is TRBV30 and J usage is TRBJ2-3; 8 positions agree with TRBD1. The CDR3 consists of 15 residues. Trimming took 2 bases from V and 2 from J; bases not matched to a gene: 6. Germline V gene data show CDR1 as GTSNPN and CDR2 as SVGIG (reference sequence). The CDR3 sequence is CAWSITGGITDTQYF. The DNA of the CDR3 is TGTGCCTGGAGTATAACAGGGGGGATCACAGATACGCAGTATTTT.

This clone showed up just a few times. The chain has TRBV19 and TRBJ2-7; a possible D gene is TRBD2 (6 bases). Germline CDR1 and CDR2: LNHDA and SQIVND (reference sequence). Trimming stripped 5 bases from V and 0 bases from J, with 14 bases between. This CDR3 is built from 15 residues. CDR3: CASSHGSGFSYEQYF. Written as DNA, the CDR3 is TGTGCCAGTAGTCACGGTAGCGGATTCTCCTACGAGCAGTACTTC.

The count of this clone is one. The chain recombines TRBV4-3 with TRBJ1-1, with D perhaps TRBD1 (6 bases). This CDR3 spans 15 amino acids. V was pared by 0 bases and J by 1 base, with 9 bases between. The germline gives CDR1 LGHNA, CDR2 YSLEER. CDR3 protein: CASSQDQGRNTEAFF. The CDR3, as DNA: TGCGCCAGCAGCCAAGATCAGGGGAGGAACACTGAAGCTTTCTTT.

The chain recombines TRBV9 with TRBJ1-2; 10 bases map to TRBD1. With V trimmed by 7 bases and J by 8 bases, 5 bases remained unmatched. Germline-derived CDR1 and CDR2 are SGDLS and YYNGEE. The CDR3 extends over 12 amino acids. CDR3 residues: CASRQGAGGYTF. CDR3 DNA: TGTGCCAGCCGACAGGGGGCAGGGGGCTACACCTTC.

The chain joins TRBV28 to TRBJ2-1; the D gene is possibly TRBD2 (6 bases). Trimming removed 6 bases at V and 3 bases at J, with 15 bases between. CDR1 MDHEN and CDR2 SYDVKM come from the germline V gene. This CDR3 has 15 residues. CDR3 loop: CASSRLAVNYNEQFF. CDR3 nucleotide sequence: TGTGCCAGCAGCCGCTTAGCGGTTAACTACAATGAGCAGTTCTTC.